This T cell receptor beta chain stems from a study of T-cell reconstitution after alpha-beta-depleted transplantation in children. This clonotype was recorded many times. Germline assignment: CDR1 MGHRA and CDR2 YSYEKL. This CDR3 comprises 15 residues. V was clipped by 4 bases and J by 3 bases, with 15 bases between them. Preparation of the TCRbeta library was carried out with unique molecular identifiers. TCRdb independently ran MiXCR on the PCR reads; one entry per CDR3 protein. The data contain roughly 240,000 distinct CDR3 sequences, approximately 8.9% of them singletons. The origin of this receptor is a male patient aged 5 to 17 who had a stem cell transplant for acute lymphoblastic leukemia, so the T cells may come from the graft donor. Sample: PBMCs, mostly from graft donor cells, taken 180 days after TCRalphabeta/CD19-depleted stem cell transplant. V gene TRBV4-1 combines with J gene TRBJ1-1; D ambiguous. CDR3 residues: CASSPLLLGDTEAFF. In DNA form, the CDR3 reads TGCGCCAGCAGCCCCCTTTTATTAGGAGACACTGAAGCTTTCTTT.